Each of the 9 T cell receptor beta chains below was sequenced from the same sample in a study of T-cell reconstitution after alpha-beta-depleted transplantation in children. The TCRbeta library incorporated unique molecular identifiers. Each CDR3 protein gets one entry after TCRdb re-called the PCR reads with MiXCR. The top ten clones hold over 9.5% of a sample with roughly 120,000 distinct CDR3 sequences, roughly 24% of them seen once. The sample was PBMCs, mostly from graft donor cells, taken 180 days after TCRalphabeta/CD19-depleted stem cell transplant. The receptor set was obtained from a male patient aged 2 to 10 who had a stem cell transplant for chronic granulomatous disease, so the T cells may come from the graft donor.

The chain has TRBV7-2 and TRBJ2-1; a possible D gene is TRBD2 (6 bases). CDR3 size: 15 residues. V was trimmed by 5 bases and J by 9 bases, leaving 20 bases between them. CDR1 is SGHTA, CDR2 FQGNSA, per germline. The CDR3 nucleotides are TGTGCCAGCAGCCAGTCCCCGGGAGAGCGGGCTGAGCAGTTCTTC. This gives the protein CASSQSPGERAEQFF.

This clonotype was picked up many times. The chain combines TRBV29-1 with TRBJ2-1, with 14 bases lining up with TRBD2. Germline V gene lookup returns CDR1 SQVTM and CDR2 ANQGSEA. The V segment lost 8 bases and the J segment 5 bases; nucleotides outside the gene matches: 5. The CDR3 is 14 residues long. CDR3 bases: TGCAGCCTAGGGACTAGCGGGAGCGACAATGAGCAGTTCTTC. It yields the protein CSLGTSGSDNEQFF.

There are many counts of this clonotype. The chain has TRBV9 and TRBJ2-1, with TRBD2 matching over 10 bases. The V and J ends lost 4 bases and 6 bases, in that order; junction bases with no gene match: 10. The CDR3 length is 16 residues. Germline-derived CDR1 and CDR2 are SGDLS and YYNGEE. The CDR3 is CASSPLGTSVSNEQFF. The DNA of the CDR3 is TGTGCCAGCAGCCCCCTGGGGACTAGCGTAAGCAATGAGCAGTTCTTC.

The table lists this clonotype with many counts. The chain is built from TRBV20-1 and TRBJ2-1; 8 nucleotides align to TRBD2. Germline assignment: CDR1 DFQATT and CDR2 SNEGSKA (reference sequence). J was trimmed by 7 bases and V by 4 bases; bases with no gene match: 12. The CDR3 sequence is 15 residues long. Here the CDR3 DNA reads TGCAGTGCTAACGAGGAAGGGACTAGTTTAAATGAGCAGTTCTTC. This sequence encodes CSANEEGTSLNEQFF.

This clonotype was detected a few times. The CDR3 protein is CASSLVLAGLSSYNEQFF. The CDR3 DNA follows: TGTGCCAGCAGCTTGGTTCTAGCGGGTCTGAGCTCCTACAATGAGCAGTTCTTC. This rearrangement joins TRBV5-6 to TRBJ2-1; 8 nucleotides agree with TRBD2. Germline trimming cut 0 bases from V and 0 bases from J; bases unmatched to any gene: 8. Per germline, CDR1 SGHDT and CDR2 YYEEEE. The CDR3 loop spans 18 amino acids.

The rearrangement joins TRBV24-1 to TRBJ2-7; TRBD1 aligns across 9 bases. The length of the CDR3 is 13 residues. Germline values: CDR1 KGHDR, CDR2 SFDVKD. With 8 bases clipped from V and 0 bases from J, the junction kept 1 base outside the gene matches. CDR3 in DNA: TGTGCCACCATGGGACAGGGCTCCTACGAGCAGTACTTC. It is translated as CATMGQGSYEQYF.

There are many counts of this clonotype. The V gene is TRBV12-3 or TRBV12-4, the J gene TRBJ1-6; D gene unclear. There are 15 residues in the CDR3. V lost 7 bases to trimming and J lost 0 bases, with 10 bases between them. The CDR3 region is CASTPAGSYNSPLHF. CDR3 in DNA: TGTGCCAGCACCCCGGCGGGCTCCTATAATTCACCCCTCCACTTT.

The CDR3 sequence: CASSLADRVDNEQFF. The CDR3 bases are TGTGCCAGCAGCTTGGCAGACAGGGTAGACAATGAGCAGTTCTTC. V and J are TRBV5-6 and TRBJ2-1, with TRBD1 identical over 7 bases. Germline-derived CDR1 and CDR2 are SGHDT and YYEEEE. Trimming took 0 bases from V and 5 from J; bases not matched to a gene: 5. The CDR3 has 15 residues.

J is TRBJ2-3 and V is TRBV11-2; tentative D call: TRBD2 (5 bases). The CDR3 loop spans 18 amino acids. Trimming shortened V by 1 base and J by 5 bases, and 22 bases separated the two germline ends. Germline CDR1 SGHAT, CDR2 FQNNGV. The CDR3 protein is CASSLGDGGYIAGDTQYF. DNA for the CDR3: TGTGCCAGCAGCTTAGGTGATGGCGGGTATATTGCTGGAGATACGCAGTATTTT.